A single sample gave rise to the 30 T cell receptor beta chains below, sequenced in a study of T-cell memory formation after mild COVID-19. TCRdb passed the 5' RACE reads through MiXCR, listing each CDR3 protein once. This repertoire shows 430,000 or so distinct CDR3 sequences, about 23% found once; its top ten account for roughly an eighth. Sequenced sample: PBMCs or a T cell subset sorted from them (not recorded which). The receptors derive from an adult woman who had mild COVID-19 (a few samples of this study predate the infection). Cell type and time point are not known.

V usage is TRBV27 and J usage is TRBJ2-3; 7 positions match TRBD2. Germline V gives CDR1 MNHEY, CDR2 SMNVEV (reference sequence). The CDR3 sequence is 13 residues long. With 3 bases clipped from V and 5 bases from J, the junction kept 2 bases outside the gene matches. CDR3 DNA: TGTGCCAGCAGTTTTGGGGGGGGAGATACGCAGTATTTT. This gives the protein CASSFGGGDTQYF.

The sample holds a few counts of this clonotype. The chain combines TRBV7-2 with TRBJ2-3; 9 bases fit TRBD2. CDR1 SGHTA and CDR2 FQGNSA come from the germline V gene. CDR3 size: 16 residues. V gave up 4 bases and J gave up 4 bases; unmatched junction bases: 9. The CDR3 DNA is TGTGCCAGCAGCTCGTTAGCCGGCGGGAGGGCAGATACGCAGTATTTT. It codes for CASSSLAGGRADTQYF.

V and J are TRBV12-5 and TRBJ2-7; 15 nucleotides match TRBD2. Germline trimming cut 2 bases from V and 11 bases from J; bases unmatched to any gene: 7. Per the germline V gene, CDR1 is LGHNT and CDR2 is FRNRAP. The CDR3 runs to 15 residues. The CDR3 DNA follows: TGTGCTAGTGGTTTGACCCCCCGGACTAGCGGGAGGGAGTACTTC. Translating gives CASGLTPRTSGREYF.

This clonotype was counted only a few times. The CDR3 nucleotides read TGTGCCAGTAGTATCGTTCCTCGACAGGGCTCCTACGAGCAGTACTTC. Its protein is CASSIVPRQGSYEQYF. The chain is built from TRBV19 and TRBJ2-7; 7 bases fit TRBD1. Germline CDR1 is LNHDA and CDR2 is SQIVND (reference sequence). Unmatched junction bases numbered 8, after V lost 3 bases and J lost 0 bases. The CDR3 sequence is 16 residues long.

This clonotype was counted a few times. CDR3 coding DNA: TGCAGCCCTAGCGGGGGGCTTACCAATGAGCAGTTCTTC. Amino acid sequence: CSPSGGLTNEQFF. The J gene is TRBJ2-1, the V gene TRBV29-1, with 11 positions matching TRBD2. CDR3 size: 13 residues. Germline V gives CDR1 SQVTM, CDR2 ANQGSEA. The ends lost 8 bases at V and 6 bases at J; junction bases unmatched: 6.

This clonotype was picked up a small number of times. This chain connects TRBV7-9 to TRBJ2-2; 7 nucleotides align to TRBD2. The CDR3 has 18 residues. In germline, CDR1 is SEHNR, CDR2 FQNEAQ (reference sequence). V shed 5 bases, J shed 4 bases, and the junction held 16 bases outside the gene matches. The CDR3 sequence is CASSPTNPASGATGELFF. DNA for the CDR3: TGTGCCAGCAGCCCGACCAACCCCGCTAGCGGAGCCACCGGGGAGCTGTTTTTT.

The rearrangement links TRBV5-1 to TRBJ2-2; 7 positions agree with TRBD2. V dropped 4 bases and J dropped 0; count of bases not matched to a gene: 6. This CDR3 region has 16 residues. CDR1 and CDR2 (germline): SGHRS, YFSETQ. CDR3 sequence reads: CASSMREHANTGELFF. The CDR3 DNA reads as TGCGCCAGCAGCATGCGGGAGCACGCGAACACCGGGGAGCTGTTTTTT.

This clonotype was observed a few times. The chain combines TRBV29-1 with TRBJ2-1; D ambiguous. CDR1 and CDR2 (germline): SQVTM, ANQGSEA. The ends were cut back, 4 bases at V and 4 bases at J, with 5 bases in the middle. There are 11 residues in the CDR3. The CDR3 is CSVVLYNEQFF. CDR3 bases: TGCAGCGTTGTTTTGTACAATGAGCAGTTCTTC.

The chain couples TRBV12-3 or TRBV12-4 to TRBJ1-5; weak D call: TRBD1 (6 bases). The V end was cut by 2 bases, the J end by 14 bases, with 16 bases between. This CDR3 is 13 amino acids long. The CDR3 protein is CASSLQRSGAEHF. As DNA, the CDR3 is TGTGCCAGCAGTTTACAAAGATCGGGGGCAGAGCATTTT.

This chain connects TRBV3-1 to TRBJ2-3; D possibly corresponds to TRBD2 (6 bases). Germline V lookup: CDR1 LGHDT, CDR2 YNNKEL (reference sequence). V was pared by 3 bases and J by 5 bases, with 15 bases between. CDR3 length: 15 residues. CDR3 DNA: TGTGCCAGCAGCCACTTGGACCTCGGGGGAGATACGCAGTATTTT. It encodes CASSHLDLGGDTQYF.

The chain links TRBV27 to TRBJ2-1; TRBD2 aligns across 13 bases. The CDR3 consists of 18 residues. Trimming took 4 bases from V and 3 from J; bases not matched to a gene: 9. Germline lookup yields CDR1 MNHEY and CDR2 SMNVEV (reference sequence). The CDR3, as DNA: TGTGCCAGCAGTTGGACTAGCGGGAGCCTTCTTCTCTACAATGAGCAGTTCTTC. It encodes CASSWTSGSLLLYNEQFF.

This clonotype was counted between two and nine times. The chain uses TRBV4-1 and TRBJ2-3; 11 bases align to TRBD2. This CDR3 is 18 amino acids long. Germline V gene sequence: CDR1 MGHRA, CDR2 YSYEKL. V shed 3 bases, J shed 4 bases, and the junction held 12 bases outside the gene matches. CDR3: CASSQGLLLAGAPDTQYF. The CDR3 nucleotides are TGCGCCAGCAGCCAGGGCCTTTTACTAGCGGGGGCCCCAGATACGCAGTATTTT.

The chain recombines TRBV29-1 with TRBJ1-1; unclear D gene. CDR3 length equals 12 residues. Germline CDR1 and CDR2: SQVTM and ANQGSEA. With 2 bases removed from V and 5 bases from J, the gap between germline ends came to 9 bases. The chain's CDR3 is CSVEQDGTEAFF. In nucleotides, the CDR3 is TGCAGCGTTGAACAGGACGGGACTGAAGCTTTCTTT.

The J gene is TRBJ2-5, the V gene TRBV5-1; TRBD1 matches at 9 bases. Germline-derived CDR1 and CDR2 are SGHRS and YFSETQ. With V trimmed by 1 base and J by 2 bases, 3 bases remained unmatched. The CDR3 extends over 15 amino acids. CDR3 amino acids: CASSLKGTGQETQYF. CDR3 in DNA: TGCGCCAGCAGCTTGAAGGGGACAGGGCAAGAGACCCAGTACTTC.

This clonotype was detected ten times or more. The rearrangement joins TRBV28 to TRBJ2-1, with D perhaps matching TRBD2 (6 bases). CDR1 is MDHEN, CDR2 SYDVKM, per germline. CDR3 length equals 14 residues. The CDR3 loop reads CASGVSYSYNEQFF. The CDR3 nucleotides read TGTGCATCGGGAGTCTCCTACTCCTACAATGAGCAGTTCTTC.

The genes are TRBV10-3 and TRBJ1-2, with TRBD1 as a possible D gene (5 bases). CDR1 ENHRY and CDR2 SYGVKD come from the germline V gene. The CDR3 length is 13 residues. With 6 bases removed from V and 5 bases from J, the gap between germline ends came to 13 bases. The CDR3 nucleotides are TGTGCCATCAGCAGGGAACCTCTATATGGCTACACCTTC. Its translation is CAISREPLYGYTF.

The rearrangement uses TRBV9 and TRBJ2-7; maybe TRBD2 (7 bases). Germline V gene sequence: CDR1 SGDLS, CDR2 YYNGEE. This CDR3 spans 15 amino acids. The germline V and J ends were trimmed by 3 bases and 1 base, with 14 bases remaining between them. In nucleotides, the CDR3 is TGTGCCAGCAGCGAGAGGGGGGGACCGTCCTACGAGCAGTACTTC. As protein: CASSERGGPSYEQYF.

This clonotype appeared a few times. The V and J genes are TRBV5-1 and TRBJ2-7, with a tentative D call TRBD1 (6 bases). The CDR3 consists of 15 residues. From germline, CDR1 is SGHRS and CDR2 YFSETQ. V lost 2 bases and J lost 3, with 15 bases in between. The CDR3 reads CASSFSDGTIYEQYF. DNA for the CDR3: TGCGCCAGCAGCTTCTCAGACGGGACAATCTACGAGCAGTACTTC.

The chain links TRBV6-5 to TRBJ1-6; the D gene is possibly TRBD1 (5 bases). CDR1 and CDR2 (germline): MNHEY, SVGAGI. The CDR3 contains 16 residues. V lost 6 bases and J 10 bases, leaving 22 bases between the germline ends. The CDR3 nucleotides are TGTGCCAGCAGACTATTAGTTGCCCAGGGTAACTCACCCCTCCACTTT. This gives the protein CASRLLVAQGNSPLHF.

The rearrangement joins TRBV7-2 to TRBJ2-5; TRBD2 matches at 7 bases. V trimming: 1 base; J trimming: 5 bases; junction bases outside the gene matches: 4. This CDR3 is built from 14 residues. The germline gives CDR1 SGHTA, CDR2 FQGNSA. CDR3 nucleotides: TGTGCCAGCAGCTTAGACGGACTAGTGGAGACCCAGTACTTC. Translated, it gives CASSLDGLVETQYF.

For the CDR3, the DNA is TGTGCCAGCAGAGATGGGATCTCTGGGGCCAACGTCCTGACTTTC. Its protein product is CASRDGISGANVLTF. This rearrangement joins TRBV12-3 or TRBV12-4 to TRBJ2-6; D remains unclear. Trimming took 6 bases from V and 0 from J, leaving 9 bases between them. The CDR3 length is 15 residues.

The sample holds a few counts of this clonotype. The gene calls are TRBV19 and TRBJ1-1, with D possibly TRBD1 on 5 matching bases. V gave up 3 bases and J gave up 5 bases, with 10 bases separating them. This CDR3 contains 13 residues. Germline CDR1 reads LNHDA; CDR2 reads SQIVND (reference sequence). CDR3 nucleotides: TGTGCCAGTAGTATCCTGGGGGGGACTGAAGCTTTCTTT. Encoded protein: CASSILGGTEAFF. Full variable domain (remainder filled in from reference TRBV19 and TRBJ1-1): DGGITQSPKYLFRKEGQNVTLSCEQNLNHDAMYWYRQDPGQGLRLIYYSQIVNDFQKGDIAEGYSVSREKKESFPLTVTSAQKNPTAFYLCASSILGGTEAFFGQGTRLTVV.

The table lists this clonotype with a few counts. The chain is built from TRBV10-3 and TRBJ2-3, with 7 bases identical to TRBD1. Trimming took 10 bases from V and 0 from J; bases not matched to a gene: 7. Looked up from germline, CDR1 is ENHRY and CDR2 is SYGVKD. This CDR3 contains 14 residues. CDR3 protein: CATRTGDSTDTQYF. In nucleotides, the CDR3 is TGTGCCACCAGGACAGGAGATAGCACAGATACGCAGTATTTT.

This clonotype was detected only a few times. The genes are TRBV12-3 or TRBV12-4 and TRBJ1-5; the D is unclear. V was trimmed by 5 bases and J by 5 bases, leaving 16 bases between them. The CDR3 spans 15 residues. The CDR3 sequence: CASSPRPIRDQPQHF. CDR3 coding DNA: TGTGCCAGCAGTCCGCGACCCATTAGGGATCAGCCCCAGCATTTT.

The V gene is TRBV6-6, the J gene TRBJ2-3; the D gene is possibly TRBD2 (5 bases). Trimming removed 4 bases at V and 2 bases at J, with 13 bases between. The CDR3 totals 15 residues. The germline V gene has CDR1 MNHNY and CDR2 SVGAGI (reference sequence). The CDR3 loop is CASSFPPGSTDTQYF. The DNA of the CDR3 is TGTGCCAGCAGTTTTCCCCCGGGATCCACAGATACGCAGTATTTT.

The V gene is TRBV6-5, the J gene TRBJ2-3; TRBD2 matches at 10 bases. Germline CDR1 MNHEY, CDR2 SVGAGI. The CDR3 extends over 18 amino acids. V lost 0 bases, J lost 4 bases, and 10 bases stayed unmatched. CDR3 sequence reads: CASSYSIPAGGGSDTQYF. The CDR3 DNA follows: TGTGCCAGCAGTTACTCGATCCCAGCGGGAGGGGGGTCAGATACGCAGTATTTT.

The rearrangement links TRBV10-3 to TRBJ2-7; a possible D gene is TRBD1 (6 bases). V was shortened by 3 bases and J by 1 base, with 13 bases between the two germline ends. CDR1 is ENHRY, CDR2 SYGVKD, per germline. The CDR3 consists of 15 residues. CDR3 region: CAISDPDRSSYEQYF. The CDR3 DNA reads TGTGCCATCAGTGACCCGGACAGATCATCCTACGAGCAGTACTTC.

This chain connects TRBV3-1 to TRBJ2-5; D ambiguous. This CDR3 has 13 amino acids. Trimming left V 0 bases short and J 0 bases short, with 2 bases between. CDR1 and CDR2 (germline): LGHDT, YNNKEL (reference sequence). The CDR3, as DNA: TGTGCCAGCAGCCAAGATCACCAAGAGACCCAGTACTTC. It specifies CASSQDHQETQYF.

CDR3: CASSENRVYGYTF. The DNA of the CDR3 is TGTGCCAGCAGTGAAAACAGGGTCTATGGCTACACCTTC. The chain carries TRBV2 and TRBJ1-2; the D gene is possibly TRBD1 (6 bases). The V and J ends lost 2 bases and 4 bases respectively, with 8 bases between them. The CDR3 contains 13 residues. Germline CDR1 SNHLY, CDR2 FYNNEI.

This clonotype was picked up a small number of times. The chain is built from TRBV10-3 and TRBJ2-6; possible D gene TRBD1, 5 bases. V lost 4 bases, J lost 0 bases, and 7 bases lay in between. The CDR3 is made up of 15 amino acids. Germline CDR1 reads ENHRY; CDR2 reads SYGVKD. CDR3 sequence reads: CAISGQNSGANVLTF. The CDR3 DNA follows: TGTGCCATCAGTGGACAGAACTCTGGGGCCAACGTCCTGACTTTC.